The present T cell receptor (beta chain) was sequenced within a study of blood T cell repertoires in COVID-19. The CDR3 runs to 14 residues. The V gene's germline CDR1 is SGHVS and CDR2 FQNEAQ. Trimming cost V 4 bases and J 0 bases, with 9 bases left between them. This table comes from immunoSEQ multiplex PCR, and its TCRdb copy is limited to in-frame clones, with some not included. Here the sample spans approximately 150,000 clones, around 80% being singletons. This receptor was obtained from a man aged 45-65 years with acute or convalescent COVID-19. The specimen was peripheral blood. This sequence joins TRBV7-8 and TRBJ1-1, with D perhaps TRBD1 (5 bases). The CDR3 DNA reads TGTGCCAGCAGCTCGGGGGAGATGAACACTGAAGCTTTCTTT. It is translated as CASSSGEMNTEAFF.